This entry is about one T cell receptor (beta chain). Antigen specificity is unknown. The CDR3 length is 15 residues. Germline CDR1 is LGHNA and CDR2 is YSLEER. V was shortened by 0 bases and J by 4 bases, with 13 bases between the two germline ends. The data stem from a study of blood T cells in healthy people across ages. Across the study: Template switching caught about one barcoded beta molecule for each two T cells. Study-level points and caveats: Diversity estimates drawn from one million T cells were deemed underestimates. Unsorted PBMC material precluded a definitive naive versus antigen-experienced comparison.

A J-beta primer mix and a sample-barcoded 5' primer were used in a second PCR of about 7 to 12 cycles. TCRdb called the 5' RACE reads again in MiXCR, with one record for every CDR3 protein. The repertoire has hundreds of thousands of distinct CDR3 sequences, over 45% of them found once; the top ten carry approximately 21%. The sequenced sample was blood. The rearrangement joins TRBV4-3 to TRBJ2-7; possibly TRBD1 for D (5 bases). This sequence originates from a man aged 25 to 40 in good health. CDR3 nucleotide sequence: TGCGCCAGCAGCCAAGATCCAAGACAGCCTTACGAGCAGTACTTC. It specifies CASSQDPRQPYEQYF.